This TCR beta chain was captured in a study of vaccination and CD4 T cells after COVID-19. V lost 5 bases and J lost 1; bases outside the gene matches: 2. The CDR3 is 14 residues long. Germline V CDR1 and CDR2: SGHTA, FQGTGA. Treatment of the sample: approximately 9-day PBMC culture with coronavirus spike peptide pools or control peptides (ViraFEST assay). ViraFEST stimulated the growth of antigen-specific T cells using peptide pools and subsequently profiled their TCRs by sequencing. This clonotype showed up just a few times. Its antigen is currently unknown. The Oncomine TCR Beta short-read assay sequenced DNA from cultured CD4+ T cells. It was cultured CD4+ T cells from which genomic DNA was extracted. One entry per CDR3 protein, called by TCRdb with MiXCR from the PCR reads. The top ten hold about an eighth of the sample, which has approximately 13,000 distinct CDR3 sequences, approximately 62% seen once.

The specimen sequenced was CD4+ T cells from blood, cultured in vitro. This chain joins TRBV7-3 and TRBJ1-1, with TRBD1 matching over 9 bases. This TCR was sampled from a human donor who had recovered from COVID-19. DNA of the CDR3: TGTGCCAGCAGCGTGACAGGGGGGAACACTGAAGCTTTCTTT. Translation: CASSVTGGNTEAFF.